The 4 T cell receptor beta chains listed next were all sequenced from one sample in a study of blood T cell repertoires in COVID-19. Only in-frame clones appear in the TCRdb table, and some are missing; sequencing was by immunoSEQ multiplex PCR. The table lists 4,500 to 5,500 clones, 73% of them singletons. Sequencing was done on a sample of peripheral blood. The receptors were sampled from a human donor in a cohort sampled during active COVID-19.

The V and J genes are TRBV6-6 and TRBJ1-5; D gene uncertain. Germline loops: CDR1 MNHNY, CDR2 SVGAGI (reference sequence). CDR3 size: 11 residues. Trimming took off 5 bases at V and 11 bases at J, with 10 bases between the two ends. The CDR3 is CASSAGGAQHF. The CDR3 DNA follows: TGTGCCAGCAGTGCGGGTGGGGCCCAGCATTTT.

This chain uses TRBV13 with TRBJ2-7; TRBD1 is a possible D gene (5 bases). Germline-derived CDR1 and CDR2 are PRHDT and FYEKMQ (reference sequence). V lost 5 bases to trimming and J lost 5 bases, with 16 bases between them. The CDR3 covers 14 residues. CDR3 loop: CASSRVARVNEQYF. The CDR3 nucleotides are TGTGCCAGCAGCAGGGTTGCCAGGGTCAACGAGCAGTACTTC.

J is TRBJ1-3 and V is TRBV9; TRBD1 might be the D (5 bases). CDR3 size: 14 residues. CDR1 is SGDLS, CDR2 YYNGEE, per germline. Between the trimmed V and J ends, which lost 4 bases and 4 bases, there was a span of 12 bases. The CDR3: CASSPGTIGNTIYF. DNA for the CDR3: TGTGCCAGCAGCCCAGGGACTATCGGAAACACCATATATTTT.

A single count supports this clone. V usage is TRBV4-2 and J usage is TRBJ2-3; 14 bases match TRBD2. CDR1 and CDR2 from the germline V gene are LGHNA and YNFKEQ. With 6 bases clipped from V and 5 bases from J, the junction kept 10 bases outside the gene matches. The CDR3 totals 17 residues. The CDR3 nucleotides read TGTGCCAGCAGGCGGACTAGCGGGGGGTATGGGGAAGATACGCAGTATTTT. Translating gives CASRRTSGGYGEDTQYF.